This T cell receptor (beta chain) was identified during a study of cytomegalovirus exposure and HLA in healthy donors. Study details: An earlier analysis identified 117 million unique TCR beta sequences in about 200 million T cells. Notes on the study in general: An analysis that came later showed most CMV-associated TCR beta chains appearing HLA-restricted. A missense variant in DCLRE1C was later tied to TCR beta V- and J-gene trimming. Among TCR beta chains, those listed as cytomegalovirus-associated numbered over 150.

This clone has a single count. Its antigen is as yet unknown. Both 60 Vbeta primers and 13 Jbeta primers went into the PCR. Some clones are missing from TCRdb's copy, which holds only in-frame ones; the method was immunoSEQ multiplex PCR. Of approximately 210,000 clones listed, about 80% are singletons. Germline CDR1 SGHRS, CDR2 YFSETQ. CDR3 size: 15 residues. V trimming: 4 bases; J trimming: 3 bases; junction bases outside the gene matches: 7. The origin of this receptor is a male donor in good health and CMV-seronegative. The V gene is TRBV5-1, the J gene TRBJ1-1; 9 positions match TRBD1. The sample taken for sequencing was PBMCs. The CDR3 bases are TGCGCCAGCAGCATAGGGACAGGGAGGGACACTGAAGCTTTCTTT. It is translated as CASSIGTGRDTEAFF.